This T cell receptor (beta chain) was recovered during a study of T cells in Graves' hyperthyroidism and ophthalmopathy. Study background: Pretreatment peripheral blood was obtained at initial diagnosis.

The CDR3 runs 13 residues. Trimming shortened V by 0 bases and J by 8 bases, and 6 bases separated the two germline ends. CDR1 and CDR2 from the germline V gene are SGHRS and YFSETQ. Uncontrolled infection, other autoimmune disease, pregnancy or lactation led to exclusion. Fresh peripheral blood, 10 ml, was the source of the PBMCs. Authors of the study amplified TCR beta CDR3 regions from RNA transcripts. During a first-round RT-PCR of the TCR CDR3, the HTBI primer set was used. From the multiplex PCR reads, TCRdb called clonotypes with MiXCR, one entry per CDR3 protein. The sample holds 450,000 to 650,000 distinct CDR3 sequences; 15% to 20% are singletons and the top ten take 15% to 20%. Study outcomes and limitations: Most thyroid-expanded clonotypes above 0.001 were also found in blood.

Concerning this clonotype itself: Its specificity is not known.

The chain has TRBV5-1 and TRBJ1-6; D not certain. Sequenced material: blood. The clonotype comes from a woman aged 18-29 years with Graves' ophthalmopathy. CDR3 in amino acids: CASSLDSYSPLHF. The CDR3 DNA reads TGCGCCAGCAGCTTGGACAGCTATTCACCCCTCCACTTT.